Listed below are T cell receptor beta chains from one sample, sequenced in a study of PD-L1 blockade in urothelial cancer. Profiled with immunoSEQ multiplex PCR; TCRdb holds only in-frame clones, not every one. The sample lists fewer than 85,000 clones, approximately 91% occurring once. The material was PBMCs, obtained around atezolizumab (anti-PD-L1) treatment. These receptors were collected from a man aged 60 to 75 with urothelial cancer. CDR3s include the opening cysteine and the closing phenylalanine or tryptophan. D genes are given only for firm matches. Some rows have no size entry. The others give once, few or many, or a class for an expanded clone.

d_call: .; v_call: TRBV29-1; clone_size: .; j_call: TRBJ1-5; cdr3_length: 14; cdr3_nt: TGCAGCGCTGCGGGGCCGGGTAGCAATCAGCCCCAGCATTTT; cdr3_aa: CSAAGPGSNQPQHF
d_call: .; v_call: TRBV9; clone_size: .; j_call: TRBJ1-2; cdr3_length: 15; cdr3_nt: TGTGCCAGCAGCGTAGGAGCGGAAGCTAACTATGGCTACACCTTC; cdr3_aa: CASSVGAEANYGYTF
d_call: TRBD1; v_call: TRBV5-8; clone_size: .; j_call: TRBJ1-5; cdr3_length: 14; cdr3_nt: TGTGCCACTTTAGGACAGGTCAGCAATCAGCCCCAGCATTTT; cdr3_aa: CATLGQVSNQPQHF
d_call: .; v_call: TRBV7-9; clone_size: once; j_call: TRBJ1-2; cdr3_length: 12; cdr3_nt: TGTGCCAGCAGCTCTGGAGACTATGGCTACACCTTC; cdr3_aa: CASSSGDYGYTF
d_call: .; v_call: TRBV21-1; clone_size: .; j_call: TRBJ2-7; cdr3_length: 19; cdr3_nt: TGTGCCAGCAGCCACACGGACCGATTAGGGACTAGCGACTCCTACGAGCAGTACTTC; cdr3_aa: CASSHTDRLGTSDSYEQYF
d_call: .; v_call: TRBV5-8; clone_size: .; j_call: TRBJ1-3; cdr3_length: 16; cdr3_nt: TGTGCCAGCAGCTTCGGGGAAACACTCTCTGGAAACACCATATATTTT; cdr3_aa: CASSFGETLSGNTIYF
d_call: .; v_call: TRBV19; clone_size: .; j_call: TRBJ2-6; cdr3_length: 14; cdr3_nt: TGTGCCAGCACGGTTGGCTCTGGGGCCAACGTCCTGACTTTC; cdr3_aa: CASTVGSGANVLTF
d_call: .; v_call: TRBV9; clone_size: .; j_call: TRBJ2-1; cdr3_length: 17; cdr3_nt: TGTGCCAGCAGCGGCCTAGCAAGGAGGGGCTCCTACAATGAGCAGTTCTTC; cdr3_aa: CASSGLARRGSYNEQFF
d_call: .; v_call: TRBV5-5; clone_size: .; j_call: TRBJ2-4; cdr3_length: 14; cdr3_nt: TGTGCCAGCAGCTTGGTGTTAGTGGGCTACATTCAGTACTTC; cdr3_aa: CASSLVLVGYIQYF
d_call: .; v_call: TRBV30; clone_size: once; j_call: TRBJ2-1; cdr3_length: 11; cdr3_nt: TGTGCCTCTACTAGAGACAATGAGCAGTTCTTC; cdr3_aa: CASTRDNEQFF
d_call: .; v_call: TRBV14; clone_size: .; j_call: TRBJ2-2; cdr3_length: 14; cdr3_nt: TGTGCCAGCAATAGGAACAGCGGGACCGGGGAGCTGTTTTTT; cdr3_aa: CASNRNSGTGELFF
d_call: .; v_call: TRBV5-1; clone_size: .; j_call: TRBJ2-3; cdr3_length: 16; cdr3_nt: TGCGCCAGCAGCTTGATGGGGCGCACGTTCCCAGATACGCAGTATTTT; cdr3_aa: CASSLMGRTFPDTQYF
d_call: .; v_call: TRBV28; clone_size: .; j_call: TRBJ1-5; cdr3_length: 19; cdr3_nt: TGTGCCAGCAGTTTACCAGGTCGGGCCACAGGATATAGCAATCAGCCCCAGCATTTT; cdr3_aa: CASSLPGRATGYSNQPQHF
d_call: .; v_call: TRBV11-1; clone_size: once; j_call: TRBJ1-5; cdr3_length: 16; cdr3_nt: TGTGCCAGCAACCTAATACAGGGAAATAGCAATCAGCCCCAGCATTTT; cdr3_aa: CASNLIQGNSNQPQHF
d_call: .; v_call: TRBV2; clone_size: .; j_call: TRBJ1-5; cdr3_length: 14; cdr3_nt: TGTGCCAGCAGTGAAACAGCTTTCAATCAGCCCCAGCATTTT; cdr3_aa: CASSETAFNQPQHF
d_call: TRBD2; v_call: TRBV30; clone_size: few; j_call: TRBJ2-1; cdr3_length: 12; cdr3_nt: TGTGCCTGGGAGCGGGGGTCCCGGGAGCAGTTCTTC; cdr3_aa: CAWERGSREQFF
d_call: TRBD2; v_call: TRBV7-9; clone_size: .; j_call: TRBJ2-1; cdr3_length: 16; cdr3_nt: TGTGCCAGCAGCCCCTGGACTAGCGGGAGGGTTAATGAGCAGTTCTTC; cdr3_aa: CASSPWTSGRVNEQFF
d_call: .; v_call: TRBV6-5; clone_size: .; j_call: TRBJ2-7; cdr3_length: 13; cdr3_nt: TGTGCCAGCAGTAGGGACATTCTCTACGAGCAGTACTTC; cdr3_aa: CASSRDILYEQYF
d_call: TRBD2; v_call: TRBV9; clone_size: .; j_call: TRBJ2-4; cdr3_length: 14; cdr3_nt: TGTGCCAGCAGCGGGACTAGCGGGAGCAACATTCAGTACTTC; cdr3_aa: CASSGTSGSNIQYF
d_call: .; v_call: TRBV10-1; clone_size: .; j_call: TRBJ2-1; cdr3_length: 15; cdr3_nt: TGCGCCAGCAGCGGCAGGGATCGCTCCTACAATGAGCAGTTCTTC; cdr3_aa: CASSGRDRSYNEQFF
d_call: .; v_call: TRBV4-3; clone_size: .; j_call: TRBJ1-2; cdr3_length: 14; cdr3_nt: TGCGCCAGCAGCCACCTGACAGAGAACTATGGCTACACCTTC; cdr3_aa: CASSHLTENYGYTF
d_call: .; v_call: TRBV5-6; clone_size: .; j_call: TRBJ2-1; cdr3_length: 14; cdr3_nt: TGTGCCAGCAGCGTTCGTCTAGGCTACAATGAGCAGTTCTTC; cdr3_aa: CASSVRLGYNEQFF
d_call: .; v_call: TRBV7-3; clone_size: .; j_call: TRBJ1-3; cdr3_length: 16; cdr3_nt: TGTGCCAGCAGTCCAAACGGAGGCCACTCTGGAAACACCATATATTTT; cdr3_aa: CASSPNGGHSGNTIYF
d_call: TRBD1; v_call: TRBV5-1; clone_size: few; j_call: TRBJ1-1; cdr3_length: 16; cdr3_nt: TGCGCCAGCAGCTTATTACAGGGGGCAATCGGGACTGAAGCTTTCTTT; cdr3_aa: CASSLLQGAIGTEAFF
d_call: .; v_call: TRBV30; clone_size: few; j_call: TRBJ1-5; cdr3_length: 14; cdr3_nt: TGTGCCTGGAGTCGGGGGAGGACCAATCAGCCCCAGCATTTT; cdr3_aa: CAWSRGRTNQPQHF
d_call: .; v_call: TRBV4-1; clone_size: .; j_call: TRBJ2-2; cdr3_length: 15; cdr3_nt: TGCGCCAGCAGCCAAGGGGGAAGGGGTACCGGGGAGCTGTTTTTT; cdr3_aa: CASSQGGRGTGELFF
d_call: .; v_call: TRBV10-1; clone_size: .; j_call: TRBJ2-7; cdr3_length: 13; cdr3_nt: TGCGCCAGCAGTGAGTCAAGACTAACGGAGCAGTACTTC; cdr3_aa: CASSESRLTEQYF
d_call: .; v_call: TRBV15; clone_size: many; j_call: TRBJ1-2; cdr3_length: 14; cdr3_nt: TGTGCCACCAGCAGAGATACAGGGAACTATGGCTACACCTTC; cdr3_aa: CATSRDTGNYGYTF
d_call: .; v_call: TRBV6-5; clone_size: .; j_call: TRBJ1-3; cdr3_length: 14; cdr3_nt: TGTGCCAGCATTGGTCAGGGAAGTAGGAACACCATATATTTT; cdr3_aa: CASIGQGSRNTIYF
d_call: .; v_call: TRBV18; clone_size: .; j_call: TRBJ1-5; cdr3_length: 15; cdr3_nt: TGTGCCAGCTCACCCGGGGGGGGTAGCAATCAGCCCCAGCATTTT; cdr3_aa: CASSPGGGSNQPQHF
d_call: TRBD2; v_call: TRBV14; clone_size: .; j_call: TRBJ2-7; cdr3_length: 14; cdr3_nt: TGTGCCAGCAGCCGAGTGGCGGGAGGTAGAGAGCAGTACTTC; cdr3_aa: CASSRVAGGREQYF
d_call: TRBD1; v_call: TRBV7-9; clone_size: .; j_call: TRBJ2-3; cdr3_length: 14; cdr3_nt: TGTGCCAGCAGCTCAACAGGGGTCACAGATACGCAGTATTTT; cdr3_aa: CASSSTGVTDTQYF
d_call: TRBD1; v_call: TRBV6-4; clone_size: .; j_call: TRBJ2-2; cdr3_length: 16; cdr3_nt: TGTGCCAGCAGTGACTCGTGGACAGGGCTCACCGGGGAGCTGTTTTTT; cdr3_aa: CASSDSWTGLTGELFF
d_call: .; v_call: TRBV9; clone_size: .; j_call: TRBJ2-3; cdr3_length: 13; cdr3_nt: TGTGCCAGCAGCGTCAGGGGCGGAGATACGCAGTATTTT; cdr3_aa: CASSVRGGDTQYF
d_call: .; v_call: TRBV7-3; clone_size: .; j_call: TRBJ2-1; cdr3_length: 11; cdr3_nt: TGTGCCAGCAGTTTAGAGAGTGAGCAGTTCTTC; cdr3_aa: CASSLESEQFF
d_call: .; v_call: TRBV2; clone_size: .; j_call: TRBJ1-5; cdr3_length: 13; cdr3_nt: TGTGCCAGCAGTGAACCGAACCAGCAGCCCCAGCATTTT; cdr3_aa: CASSEPNQQPQHF